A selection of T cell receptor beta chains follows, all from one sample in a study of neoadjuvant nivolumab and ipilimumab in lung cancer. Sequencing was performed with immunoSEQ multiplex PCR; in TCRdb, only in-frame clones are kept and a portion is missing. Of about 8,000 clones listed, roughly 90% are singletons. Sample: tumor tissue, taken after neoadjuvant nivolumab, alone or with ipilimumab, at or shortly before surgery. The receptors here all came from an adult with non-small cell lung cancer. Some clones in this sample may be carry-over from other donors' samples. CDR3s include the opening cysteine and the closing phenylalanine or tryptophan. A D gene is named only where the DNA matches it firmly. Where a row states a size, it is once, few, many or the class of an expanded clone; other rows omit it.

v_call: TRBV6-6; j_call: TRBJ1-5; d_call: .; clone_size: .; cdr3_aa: CASSRDLRPQHF; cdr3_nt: TGTGCCAGCAGTAGGGACCTCCGCCCCCAGCATTTT
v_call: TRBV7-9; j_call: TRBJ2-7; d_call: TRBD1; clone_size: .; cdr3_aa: CASSPRFGTGDEQYF; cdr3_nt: TGTGCCAGCAGTCCCCGTTTCGGGACAGGGGACGAGCAGTACTTC
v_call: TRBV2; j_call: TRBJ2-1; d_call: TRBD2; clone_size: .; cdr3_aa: CASTQSSGTSGEQFF; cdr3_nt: TGTGCCAGCACCCAAAGCAGCGGGACGTCCGGTGAGCAGTTCTTC
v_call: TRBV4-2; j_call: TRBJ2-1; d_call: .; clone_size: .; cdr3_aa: CASSQDQRDYNEQFF; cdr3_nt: TGTGCCAGCAGCCAAGACCAAAGGGACTACAATGAGCAGTTCTTC
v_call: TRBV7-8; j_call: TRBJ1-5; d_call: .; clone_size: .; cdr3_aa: CASSLGQYSNQPQHF; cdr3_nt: TGTGCCAGCAGCTTAGGCCAGTATAGCAATCAGCCCCAGCATTTT
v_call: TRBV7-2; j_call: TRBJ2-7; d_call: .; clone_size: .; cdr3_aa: CASTQWGEQYF; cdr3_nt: TGTGCCAGCACCCAATGGGGGGAGCAGTACTTC
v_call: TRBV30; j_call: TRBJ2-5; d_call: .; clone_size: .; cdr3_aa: CAWDPTTGRGETQYF; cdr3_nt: TGTGCCTGGGACCCCACCACGGGCAGAGGGGAGACCCAGTACTTC
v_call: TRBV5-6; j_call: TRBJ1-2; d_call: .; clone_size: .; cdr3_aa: CASSSQKQGGYGYTF; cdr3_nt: TGTGCCAGCAGCTCCCAAAAGCAGGGAGGCTATGGCTACACCTTC
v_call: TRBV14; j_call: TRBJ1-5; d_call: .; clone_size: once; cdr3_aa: CASSQAGVDQPQHF; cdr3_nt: TGTGCCAGCAGCCAAGCGGGGGTGGATCAGCCCCAGCATTTT
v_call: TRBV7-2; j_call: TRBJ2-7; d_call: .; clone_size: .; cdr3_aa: CASSTSSYEQYF; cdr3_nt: TGTGCCAGCAGCACTAGCTCCTACGAGCAGTACTTC
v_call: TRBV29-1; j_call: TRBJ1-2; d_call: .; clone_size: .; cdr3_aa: CSVEETRVYGYTF; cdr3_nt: TGCAGCGTTGAAGAGACCCGGGTCTATGGCTACACCTTC
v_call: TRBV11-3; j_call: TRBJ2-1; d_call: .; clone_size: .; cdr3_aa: CASSLEGAREQFF; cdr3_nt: TGTGCCAGCAGCTTAGAAGGGGCCAGGGAGCAGTTCTTC
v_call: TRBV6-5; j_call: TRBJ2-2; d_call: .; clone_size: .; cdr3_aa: CASGIFAGELFF; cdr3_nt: TGTGCCAGTGGGATTTTCGCCGGGGAGCTGTTTTTT
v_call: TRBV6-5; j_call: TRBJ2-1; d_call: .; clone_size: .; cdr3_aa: CASSYGGGGDEQFF; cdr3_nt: TGTGCCAGCAGTTACGGTGGGGGGGGCGATGAGCAGTTCTTC
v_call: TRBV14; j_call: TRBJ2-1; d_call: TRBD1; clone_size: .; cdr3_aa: CASSHSTGTGNHNEQFF; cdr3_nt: TGTGCCAGCAGCCATTCTACCGGGACAGGGAACCACAATGAGCAGTTCTTC
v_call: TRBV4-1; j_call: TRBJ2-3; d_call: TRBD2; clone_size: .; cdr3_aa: CASSQGSGYAGATDTQYF; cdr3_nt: TGCGCCAGCAGCCAAGGGAGTGGATACGCGGGAGCTACAGATACGCAGTATTTT
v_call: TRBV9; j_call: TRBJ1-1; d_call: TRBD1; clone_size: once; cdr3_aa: CASSVRSGSGTGNTEAFF; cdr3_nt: TGTGCCAGCAGCGTACGATCGGGAAGCGGGACAGGGAACACTGAAGCTTTCTTT
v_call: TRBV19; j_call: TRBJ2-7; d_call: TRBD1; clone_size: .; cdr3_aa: CASSIDGQGTKKYF; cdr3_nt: TGTGCCAGTAGTATTGATGGACAGGGGACAAAGAAGTACTTC
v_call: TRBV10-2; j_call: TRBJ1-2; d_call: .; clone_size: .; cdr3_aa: CASSSGAAYGYTF; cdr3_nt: TGCGCCAGCAGTTCAGGGGCGGCCTATGGCTACACCTTC
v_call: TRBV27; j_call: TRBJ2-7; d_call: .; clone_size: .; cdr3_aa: CASSPRGGAGYEQYF; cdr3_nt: TGTGCCAGCAGTCCAAGGGGGGGCGCGGGCTACGAGCAGTACTTC
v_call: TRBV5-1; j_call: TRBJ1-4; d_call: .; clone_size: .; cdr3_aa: CASTPFGLTEKLFF; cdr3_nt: TGCGCCAGCACCCCATTCGGGCTCACCGAAAAACTGTTTTTT
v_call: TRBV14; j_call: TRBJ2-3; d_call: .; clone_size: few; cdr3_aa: CASSQRQYTDTQYF; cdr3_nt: TGTGCCAGCAGCCAAAGACAGTACACAGATACGCAGTATTTT
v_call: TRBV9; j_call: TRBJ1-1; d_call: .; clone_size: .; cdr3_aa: CASSTTNVNTEAFF; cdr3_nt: TGTGCCAGCAGCACAACTAACGTGAACACTGAAGCTTTCTTT
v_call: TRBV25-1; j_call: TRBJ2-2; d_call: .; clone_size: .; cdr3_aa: CASTKGSGAGELFF; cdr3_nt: TGTGCCAGCACCAAAGGCTCGGGGGCCGGGGAGCTGTTTTTT
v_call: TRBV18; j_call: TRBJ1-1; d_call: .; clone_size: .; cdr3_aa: CASSFYYDTEAFF; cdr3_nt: TGTGCCAGCTCGTTCTATTACGACACTGAAGCTTTCTTT
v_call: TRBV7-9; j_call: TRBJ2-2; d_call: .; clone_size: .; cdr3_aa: CASSPPAGLGELFF; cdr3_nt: TGTGCCAGCAGCCCTCCAGCGGGTCTCGGGGAGCTGTTTTTT
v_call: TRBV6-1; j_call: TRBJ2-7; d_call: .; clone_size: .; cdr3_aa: CASSKGQYEQYF; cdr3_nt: TGTGCCAGCAGCAAGGGCCAGTACGAGCAGTACTTC
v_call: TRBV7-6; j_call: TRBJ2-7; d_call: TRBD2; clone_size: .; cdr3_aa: CASSLGGVGLAVYEQYF; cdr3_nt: TGTGCCAGCAGCTTAGGTGGGGTGGGACTAGCGGTGTACGAGCAGTACTTC
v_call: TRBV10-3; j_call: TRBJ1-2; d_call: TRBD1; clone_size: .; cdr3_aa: CAISVGQAPNYGYTF; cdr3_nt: TGTGCCATCAGTGTGGGACAGGCGCCTAACTATGGCTACACCTTC
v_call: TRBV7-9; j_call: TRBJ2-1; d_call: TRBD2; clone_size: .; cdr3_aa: CASSPTAGRESYNEQFF; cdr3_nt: TGTGCCAGCAGCCCGACGGCGGGGCGGGAGTCCTACAATGAGCAGTTCTTC
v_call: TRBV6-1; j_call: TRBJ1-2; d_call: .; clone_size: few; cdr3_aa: CASSETPGWIGGYTF; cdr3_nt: TGTGCCAGCAGTGAAACCCCTGGTTGGATCGGTGGCTACACCTTC
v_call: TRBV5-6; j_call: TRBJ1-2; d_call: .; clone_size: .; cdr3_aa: CASSSWDASGYTF; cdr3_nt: TGTGCCAGCAGCTCGTGGGACGCTAGCGGCTACACCTTC
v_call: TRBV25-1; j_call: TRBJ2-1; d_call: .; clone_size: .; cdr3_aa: CASTGLGANEQFF; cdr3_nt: TGTGCCAGCACGGGGCTGGGGGCCAATGAGCAGTTCTTC
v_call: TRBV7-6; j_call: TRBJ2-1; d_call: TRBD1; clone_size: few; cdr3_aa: CASSPDRGSYNEQFF; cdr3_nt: TGTGCCAGCAGCCCGGACAGGGGCTCCTACAATGAGCAGTTCTTC
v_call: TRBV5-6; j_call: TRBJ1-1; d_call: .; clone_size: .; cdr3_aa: CASSRWGPNTEAFF; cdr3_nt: TGTGCCAGCAGCCGGTGGGGCCCGAACACTGAAGCTTTCTTT
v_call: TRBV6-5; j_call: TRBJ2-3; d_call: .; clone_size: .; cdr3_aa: CASSYSEGTDTQYF; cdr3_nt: TGTGCCAGCAGTTACTCTGAGGGGACAGATACGCAGTATTTT
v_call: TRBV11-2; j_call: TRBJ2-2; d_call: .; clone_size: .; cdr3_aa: CASSLESGELFF; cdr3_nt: TGTGCCAGCAGCTTAGAGAGCGGGGAGCTGTTTTTT
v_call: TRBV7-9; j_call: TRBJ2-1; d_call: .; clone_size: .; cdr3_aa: CASLPTGAPEQFF; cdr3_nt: TGTGCCAGCTTGCCGACGGGGGCTCCAGAGCAGTTCTTC
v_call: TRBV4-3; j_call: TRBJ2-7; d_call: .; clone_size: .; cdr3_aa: CASSLGPQGYEQYF; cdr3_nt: TGCGCCAGCAGCCTGGGACCCCAAGGCTACGAGCAGTACTTC
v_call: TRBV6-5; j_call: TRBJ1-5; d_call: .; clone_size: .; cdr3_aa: CASSSSGGAGQPQHF; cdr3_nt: TGTGCCAGCAGTTCCTCGGGGGGCGCGGGTCAGCCCCAGCATTTT
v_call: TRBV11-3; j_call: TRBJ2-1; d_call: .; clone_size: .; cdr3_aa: CASSLGQGGYNEQFF; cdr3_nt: TGTGCCAGCAGCTTAGGTCAGGGGGGGTACAATGAGCAGTTCTTC
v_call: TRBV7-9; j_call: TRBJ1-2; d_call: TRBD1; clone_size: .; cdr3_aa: CASSPPVFQGASSYGYTF; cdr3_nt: TGTGCCAGCAGCCCCCCCGTGTTTCAGGGGGCTTCTTCCTATGGCTACACCTTC
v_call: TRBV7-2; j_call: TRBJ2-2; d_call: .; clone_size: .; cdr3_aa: CASSLQGTGELFF; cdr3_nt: TGTGCCAGCAGCTTACAGGGGACCGGGGAGCTGTTTTTT
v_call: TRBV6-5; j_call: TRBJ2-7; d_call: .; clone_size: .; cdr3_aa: CASSYSSGSSYEQYF; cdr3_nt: TGTGCCAGCAGTTACTCCAGCGGTTCCTCCTACGAGCAGTACTTC
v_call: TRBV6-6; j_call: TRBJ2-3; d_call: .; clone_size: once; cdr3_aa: CASSYSRGYSADTQYF; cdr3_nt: TGTGCCAGCAGTTACTCGCGGGGTTATAGTGCAGATACGCAGTATTTT
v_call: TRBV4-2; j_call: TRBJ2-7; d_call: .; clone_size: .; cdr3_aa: CASSQRSGQITYEQYF; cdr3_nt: TGTGCCAGCAGCCAAAGGAGTGGACAGATAACCTACGAGCAGTACTTC
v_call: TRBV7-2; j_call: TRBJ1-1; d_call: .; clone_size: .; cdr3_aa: CASSLGGMNTEAFF; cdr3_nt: TGTGCCAGCAGCTTAGGCGGCATGAACACTGAAGCTTTCTTT
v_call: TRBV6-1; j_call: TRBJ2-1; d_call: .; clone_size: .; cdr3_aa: CASSEAGRYNEQFF; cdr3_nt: TGTGCCAGCAGTGAAGCGGGACGATACAATGAGCAGTTCTTC
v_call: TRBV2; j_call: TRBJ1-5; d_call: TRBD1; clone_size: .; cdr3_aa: CASSEELGGVEPQHF; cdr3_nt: TGTGCCAGCAGTGAAGAGTTAGGGGGCGTTGAGCCCCAGCATTTT
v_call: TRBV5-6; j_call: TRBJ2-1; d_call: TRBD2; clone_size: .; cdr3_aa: CASSLLAGGGSYNEQFF; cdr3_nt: TGTGCCAGCAGCTTACTAGCGGGAGGCGGCTCCTACAATGAGCAGTTCTTC
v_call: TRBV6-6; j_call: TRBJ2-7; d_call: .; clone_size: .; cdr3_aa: CASSYPRGDHEQYF; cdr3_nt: TGTGCCAGCAGTTACCCTCGGGGAGACCACGAGCAGTACTTC
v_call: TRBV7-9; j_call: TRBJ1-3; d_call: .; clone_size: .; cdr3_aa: CASSLYRQISGNTIYF; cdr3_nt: TGTGCCAGCAGCTTATATCGACAGATCTCTGGAAACACCATATATTTT
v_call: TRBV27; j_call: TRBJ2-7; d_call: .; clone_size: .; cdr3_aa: CASSRIGTASYEQYF; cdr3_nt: TGTGCCAGCAGCCGTATCGGGACGGCATCCTACGAGCAGTACTTC
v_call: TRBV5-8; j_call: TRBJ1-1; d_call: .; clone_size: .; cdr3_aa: CASSPRNGDTEAFF; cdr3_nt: TGTGCCAGCAGCCCCAGGAATGGGGACACTGAAGCTTTCTTT
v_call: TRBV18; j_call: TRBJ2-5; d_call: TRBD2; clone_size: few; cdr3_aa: CASSPISLDSGRTTPETQYF; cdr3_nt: TGTGCCAGCTCACCGATATCACTAGATAGCGGGAGGACGACTCCGGAGACCCAGTACTTC
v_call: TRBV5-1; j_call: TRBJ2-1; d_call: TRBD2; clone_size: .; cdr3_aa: CASSLVETSSYNEQFF; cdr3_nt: TGCGCCAGCAGCTTGGTGGAGACTAGCAGTTACAATGAGCAGTTCTTC
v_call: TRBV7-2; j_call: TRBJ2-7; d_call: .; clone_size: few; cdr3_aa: CASSTRGGEQYF; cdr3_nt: TGTGCCAGCAGCACTAGGGGGGGCGAGCAGTACTTC
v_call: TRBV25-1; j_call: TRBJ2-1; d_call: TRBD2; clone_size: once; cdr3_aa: CASCRAGGPINEQFF; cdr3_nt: TGTGCCAGCTGTAGAGCGGGAGGGCCGATCAATGAGCAGTTCTTC
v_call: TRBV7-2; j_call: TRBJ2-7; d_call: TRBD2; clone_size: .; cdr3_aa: CASSQSSTSGKKEHYEQYF; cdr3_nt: TGTGCCAGCAGCCAATCTTCGACTAGCGGCAAAAAGGAACACTACGAGCAGTACTTC
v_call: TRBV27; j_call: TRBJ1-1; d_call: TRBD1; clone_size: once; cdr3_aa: CASSSWGGTGDENTEAFF; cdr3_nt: TGTGCCAGCAGTTCTTGGGGAGGGACAGGGGACGAGAACACTGAAGCTTTCTTT